What follows is one TCR beta chain and its context. Antigen specificity is unknown. The CDR3 runs to 19 residues. CDR1 is DFQATT and CDR2 is SNEGSKA in the germline V gene (reference sequence). After removal of 3 bases from V and 0 bases from J, the junction contained 9 bases not matched to a gene. These data are taken from a study of T cells in Graves' hyperthyroidism and ophthalmopathy. General study results and limits: Most clonotypes expanded in the thyroid (above 0.001) were also present in blood.

In patients aged 18 to 65, hyperthyroidism was newly diagnosed, with duration under 2 months. The source of the PBMCs was more than 9.5 ml of fresh peripheral blood. The source material, RNA transcripts, was used to amplify TCR beta CDR3 regions. Researchers ran a first-round RT-PCR on the TCR CDR3 using the HTBI primer set. Using its own MiXCR run on the multiplex PCR reads, TCRdb lists one record per CDR3 protein. The table records approximately 430,000 distinct CDR3 sequences, approximately 14% of them present only once. The chain combines TRBV20-1 with TRBJ2-3; the match to TRBD2 covers 16 bases. The sequence was collected from a woman between 18 and 29 years old with Graves' hyperthyroidism. The sequenced sample was blood. In DNA form, the CDR3 reads TGCAGTGCTAGGATGATTGGGACTAGCGGGAGGGCCAGCACAGATACGCAGTATTTT. It yields the protein CSARMIGTSGRASTDTQYF.